This is a list of T cell receptor beta chains from one sample in a study of T-cell reconstitution after alpha-beta-depleted transplantation in children. MiXCR was run by TCRdb on the PCR reads, yielding one entry per CDR3 protein. The data hold over 400,000 distinct CDR3 sequences, with 43% observed a single time. Specimen: PBMCs, collected before TCRalphabeta/CD19-depleted stem cell transplant. Receptors originate from a girl aged 2 to 10 with aplastic anemia, due to receive a stem cell transplant. Each CDR3 is given with its conserved first and last residue. A D gene is named only where the DNA matches it firmly. Size is stated for part of the rows, as once, few or many counts, or as a class when the clone is expanded.

TRBJ1-2 | TRBV5-1 | . | . | TGCGCCAGCAGCTTGTCCCGAACTAACTATGGCTACACCTTC | CASSLSRTNYGYTF
TRBJ2-7 | TRBV7-9 | TRBD2 | . | TGTGCCAGCAGCCGCCTCCTTGTAGCGGGTCCTATTGGCGAGCAGTACTTC | CASSRLLVAGPIGEQYF
TRBJ2-7 | TRBV20-1 | . | . | TGCAGTGCTAGAGATCCCTTTCAGGGTTACGAGCAGTACTTC | CSARDPFQGYEQYF
TRBJ2-1 | TRBV30 | TRBD2 | few | TGTGCCTGGAGTGAGATACTAGCGGAGGGCTACAATGAGCAGTTCTTC | CAWSEILAEGYNEQFF
TRBJ2-2 | TRBV27 | . | many | TGTGCCAGCAGGCCAGGGTTCGCCACCGGGGAGCTGTTTTTT | CASRPGFATGELFF
TRBJ2-1 | TRBV11-2 | . | . | TGTGCCAGCACGGGGCGCTTGAGCTCCTACAATGAGCAGTTCTTC | CASTGRLSSYNEQFF
TRBJ2-7 | TRBV6-5 | TRBD2 | . | TGTGCCAGCAGGTCTACTTCTAGCGGACTAGAGAGAGGCTACGAGCAGTACTTC | CASRSTSSGLERGYEQYF
TRBJ2-7 | TRBV5-5 | . | many | TGTGCCAGCAGCTTGTTTTCTTACGAGCAGTACTTC | CASSLFSYEQYF
TRBJ2-7 | TRBV6-5 | . | once | TGTGCCAGCAGTTCGAGGGGAAGAGGCTACGAGCAGTACTTC | CASSSRGRGYEQYF
TRBJ1-6 | TRBV7-2 | . | few | TGTGCCAGCAGCGCCGCCGGGACACGGCTATATAATTCACCCCTCCACTTT | CASSAAGTRLYNSPLHF
TRBJ2-7 | TRBV5-1 | . | . | TGCGCCAGCAGCTTGAATCTGGGGCAAGGGGTTTCCTACGAGCAGTACTTC | CASSLNLGQGVSYEQYF
TRBJ2-1 | TRBV5-1 | TRBD2 | . | TGCGCCAGCAGCTTAGAAGCGGGAGTCGGCAATGAGCAGTTCTTC | CASSLEAGVGNEQFF
TRBJ1-6 | TRBV20-1 | . | . | TGCAGTGCTTTGGACAGCCCAAATTCACCCCTCCACTTT | CSALDSPNSPLHF
TRBJ2-2 | TRBV28 | TRBD1 | . | TGTGCCAGCACCTTAAGACAGGGGGTGAATCCCGGGGAGCTGTTTTTT | CASTLRQGVNPGELFF
TRBJ2-1 | TRBV20-1 | TRBD2 | . | TGCAGTGCTAGGGGGAACCCGACTAGCTCGGGACTTAATGAGCAGTTCTTC | CSARGNPTSSGLNEQFF
TRBJ1-4 | TRBV5-1 | . | few | TGCGCCAGCAGCGCCGGAACTTCGCGGAGTGAAAAACTGTTTTTT | CASSAGTSRSEKLFF
TRBJ1-2 | TRBV20-1 | TRBD1 | . | TGCAGTGCTAGAGACCGGGGGACAGGCAACTATGGCTACACCTTC | CSARDRGTGNYGYTF
TRBJ2-5 | TRBV15 | . | . | TGTGCCACCAGCAGAGAAAGGGTCGGGGAGACCCAGTACTTC | CATSRERVGETQYF
TRBJ1-1 | TRBV13 | . | . | TGTGCCAGCAGCTCCGTGCGAGCTGAAGCTTTCTTT | CASSSVRAEAFF
TRBJ2-2 | TRBV19 | . | . | TGTGCCAGTAGTATAGTTGGCACCGGGGAGCTGTTTTTT | CASSIVGTGELFF
TRBJ1-2 | TRBV20-1 | . | . | TGCAGTGCCTACAGGGAGATCTATGGCTACACCTTC | CSAYREIYGYTF
TRBJ2-6 | TRBV30 | . | . | TGTGCCTGGAGTGTTCCCCCTGGGGCCAACGTCCTGACTTTC | CAWSVPPGANVLTF
TRBJ1-2 | TRBV5-1 | TRBD1 | once | TGCGCCAGCAGCCCTCCGGACAGGGGAAATGGCTACACCTTC | CASSPPDRGNGYTF
TRBJ2-3 | TRBV18 | TRBD2 | once | TGTGCCAGCTCACCAAGTAGCGGGAGTCCGACAGATACGCAGTATTTT | CASSPSSGSPTDTQYF
TRBJ1-1 | TRBV7-9 | . | . | TGTGCCAGCAGTCCAGGGAGGCGAGAGAACACTGAAGCTTTCTTT | CASSPGRRENTEAFF
TRBJ1-5 | TRBV20-1 | . | . | TGCAGTGCTAGATATCAGGGAGACCAGCATTTT | CSARYQGDQHF
TRBJ2-3 | TRBV9 | TRBD2 | once | TGTGCCAGCAGCCTAGGGGCGGGAGCTTTGGATACGCAGTATTTT | CASSLGAGALDTQYF
TRBJ2-6 | TRBV9 | . | . | TGTGCCAGCAGCGTTAGCTCTGGGGCCAACGTCCTGACTTTC | CASSVSSGANVLTF
TRBJ2-5 | TRBV28 | TRBD2 | once | TGTGCCAGCAGGCCGGGGGGCCAAGAGACCCAGTACTTC | CASRPGGQETQYF
TRBJ2-3 | TRBV5-1 | TRBD1 | few | TGCGCCAGCAGCTTACCCGGGACAGGGGGCACAGATACGCAGTATTTT | CASSLPGTGGTDTQYF
TRBJ1-6 | TRBV5-1 | . | many | TGCGCCAGCAGTCCTGAGGGAAATTGGGCCCTCCACTTT | CASSPEGNWALHF
TRBJ1-1 | TRBV5-1 | . | many | TGCGCCAGCAGCTTGGTTGTCCGGATGAACACTGAAGCTTTCTTT | CASSLVVRMNTEAFF
TRBJ1-2 | TRBV11-2 | . | . | TGTGCCAGCAGCTTAGGTAGCGCGGTCACTACCTTGATCCACTATGGCTACACCTTC | CASSLGSAVTTLIHYGYTF
TRBJ2-6 | TRBV20-1 | . | many | TGCAGTGCTAGCCGGGACAAGGGCTCTGGGGCCAACGTCCTGACTTTC | CSASRDKGSGANVLTF
TRBJ1-5 | TRBV28 | TRBD1 | . | TGTGCCAGCAATCGAGGGGGCGCAGGGCAGCCCCAGCATTTT | CASNRGGAGQPQHF
TRBJ2-1 | TRBV6-2/TRBV6-3 | TRBD1 | . | TGTGCCAGCGGGCGATCCGGGACAGGGGGTTTCGATGAGCAGTTCTTC | CASGRSGTGGFDEQFF
TRBJ1-6 | TRBV2 | . | . | TGTGCCAGCAGTGTCGACGGATATAATTCACCCCTCCACTTT | CASSVDGYNSPLHF
TRBJ2-3 | TRBV5-1 | . | few | TGCGCCAGCAGCGGGGCGGCAGTCGATACGCAGTATTTT | CASSGAAVDTQYF
TRBJ2-1 | TRBV4-3 | . | many | TGCGCCAGCAGCCAAGATCAGTACCGTCACAATGAGCAGTTCTTC | CASSQDQYRHNEQFF
TRBJ2-1 | TRBV20-1 | . | . | TGCAGTGCTAGGGGGGACAATGAGCAGTTCTTC | CSARGDNEQFF
TRBJ2-7 | TRBV13 | . | . | TGTGCCAGCAGCGGCAGGGGGGGATATAAGGAGCAGTACTTC | CASSGRGGYKEQYF
TRBJ1-1 | TRBV20-1 | . | . | TGCAGTGTCAAAGCGAGCCCCGGGGGAGGTGAAGCTTTCTTT | CSVKASPGGGEAFF
TRBJ1-2 | TRBV2 | . | . | TGTGCCAGCAGGGAGGGACGGCCGATCCATGGCTACACCTTC | CASREGRPIHGYTF
TRBJ2-1 | TRBV7-9 | . | . | TGTGCCAGCAGCTTGGGTCTACTAGGTCTAGATGAGCAGTTCTTC | CASSLGLLGLDEQFF
TRBJ2-5 | TRBV5-1 | . | . | TGCGCCAGCAGCTTGAGGGACCAAGAGACCCAGTACTTC | CASSLRDQETQYF
TRBJ2-1 | TRBV20-1 | TRBD2 | . | TGCAGTGGCCTAGCGGGAACAGACAATGAGCAGTTCTTC | CSGLAGTDNEQFF